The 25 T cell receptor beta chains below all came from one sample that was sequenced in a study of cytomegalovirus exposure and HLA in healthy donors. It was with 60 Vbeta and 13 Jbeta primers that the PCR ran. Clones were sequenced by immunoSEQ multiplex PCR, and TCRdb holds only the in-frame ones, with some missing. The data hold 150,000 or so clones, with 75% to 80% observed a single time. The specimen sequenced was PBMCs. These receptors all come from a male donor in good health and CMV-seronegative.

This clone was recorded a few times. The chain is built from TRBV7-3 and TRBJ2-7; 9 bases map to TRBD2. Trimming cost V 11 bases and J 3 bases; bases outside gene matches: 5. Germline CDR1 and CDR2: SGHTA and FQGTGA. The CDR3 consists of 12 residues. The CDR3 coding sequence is TGTGCCGGTGGCGGGAGGGTCTACGAGCAGTACTTC. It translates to CAGGGRVYEQYF.

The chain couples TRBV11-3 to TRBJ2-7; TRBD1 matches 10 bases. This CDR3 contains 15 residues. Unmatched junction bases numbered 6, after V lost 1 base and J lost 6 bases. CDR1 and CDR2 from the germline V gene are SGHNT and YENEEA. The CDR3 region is CASSLVFGTGAEQYF. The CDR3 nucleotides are TGTGCCAGCAGCTTAGTGTTCGGGACAGGGGCCGAGCAGTACTTC.

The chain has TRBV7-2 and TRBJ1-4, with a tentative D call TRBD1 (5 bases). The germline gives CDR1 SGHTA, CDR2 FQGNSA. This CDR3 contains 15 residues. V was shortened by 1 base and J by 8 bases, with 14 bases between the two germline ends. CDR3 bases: TGTGCCAGCAGCTTAGGGGGCCCAGGGCTGGAAAAACTGTTTTTT. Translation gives CASSLGGPGLEKLFF.

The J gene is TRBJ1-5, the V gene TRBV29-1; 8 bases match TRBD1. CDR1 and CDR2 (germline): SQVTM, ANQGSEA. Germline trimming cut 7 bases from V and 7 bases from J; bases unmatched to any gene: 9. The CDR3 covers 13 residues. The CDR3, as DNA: TGCAGCGGAGGGCAGGGGGCCGGGCAGCCCCAGCATTTT. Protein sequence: CSGGQGAGQPQHF.

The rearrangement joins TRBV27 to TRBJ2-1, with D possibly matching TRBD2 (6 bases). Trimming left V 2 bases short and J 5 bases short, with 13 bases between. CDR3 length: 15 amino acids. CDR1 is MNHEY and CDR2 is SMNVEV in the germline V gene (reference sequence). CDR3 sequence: CASSLGSGRNNEQFF. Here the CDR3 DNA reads TGTGCCAGCAGTTTAGGTAGCGGTCGGAACAATGAGCAGTTCTTC.

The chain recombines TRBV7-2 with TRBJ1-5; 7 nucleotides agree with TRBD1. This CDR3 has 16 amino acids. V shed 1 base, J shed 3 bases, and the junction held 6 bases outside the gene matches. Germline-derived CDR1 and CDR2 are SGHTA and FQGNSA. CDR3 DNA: TGTGCCAGCAGCTTAGTTTCAGGGGGAAACAATCAGCCCCAGCATTTT. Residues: CASSLVSGGNNQPQHF.

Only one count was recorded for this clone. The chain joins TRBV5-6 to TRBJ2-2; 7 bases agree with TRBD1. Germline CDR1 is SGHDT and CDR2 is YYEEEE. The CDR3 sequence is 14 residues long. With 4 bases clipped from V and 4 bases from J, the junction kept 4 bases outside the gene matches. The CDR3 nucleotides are TGTGCCAGCAGCGCGACAGGGTCCACCGGGGAGCTGTTTTTT. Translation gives CASSATGSTGELFF.

In DNA form, the CDR3 reads TGTGCCTGGAGTTTTAGCTCTGGCACAGATACGCAGTATTTT. It codes for CAWSFSSGTDTQYF. J is TRBJ2-3 and V is TRBV30; D gene uncertain. The length of the CDR3 is 14 residues. Germline V gene lookup returns CDR1 GTSNPN and CDR2 SVGIG (reference sequence). V was cut by 2 bases and J by 1 base, with 10 bases left in between. Together with reference TRBV30 and TRBJ2-3, the CDR3 gives the full variable domain: SQTIHQWPATLVQPVGSPLSLECTVEGTSNPNLYWYRQAAGRGLQLLFYSVGIGQISSEVPQNLSASRPQDRQFILSSKKLLLSDSGFYLCAWSFSSGTDTQYFGPGTRLTVL.

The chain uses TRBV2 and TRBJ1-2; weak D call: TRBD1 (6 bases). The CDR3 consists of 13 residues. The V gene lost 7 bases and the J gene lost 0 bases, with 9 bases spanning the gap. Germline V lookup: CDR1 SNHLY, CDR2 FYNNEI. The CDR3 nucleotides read TGTGCCAGCAAATGGGGGCCTAACTATGGCTACACCTTC. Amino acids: CASKWGPNYGYTF.

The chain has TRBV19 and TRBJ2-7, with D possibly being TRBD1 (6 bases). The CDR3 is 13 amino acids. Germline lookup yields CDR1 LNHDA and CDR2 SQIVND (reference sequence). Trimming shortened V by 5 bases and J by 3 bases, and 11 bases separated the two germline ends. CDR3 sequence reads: CASSFVDSYEQYF. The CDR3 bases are TGTGCCAGTAGTTTTGTGGACAGCTACGAGCAGTACTTC.

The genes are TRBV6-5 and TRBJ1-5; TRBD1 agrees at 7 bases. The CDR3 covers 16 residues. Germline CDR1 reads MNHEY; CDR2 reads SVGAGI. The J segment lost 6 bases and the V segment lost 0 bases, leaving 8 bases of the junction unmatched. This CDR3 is CASSYSLAGGGQPQHF. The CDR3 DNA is TGTGCCAGCAGTTACTCACTTGCAGGGGGAGGTCAGCCCCAGCATTTT.

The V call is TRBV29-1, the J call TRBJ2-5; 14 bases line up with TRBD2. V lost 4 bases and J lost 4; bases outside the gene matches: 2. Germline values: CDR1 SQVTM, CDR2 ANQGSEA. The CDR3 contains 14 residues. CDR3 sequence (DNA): TGCAGCGTTGGGACTAGCGGGAGGACAGAGACCCAGTACTTC. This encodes CSVGTSGRTETQYF.

CDR3 nucleotides: TGTGCCAGCAGCGTTGCAGGACAGGGTCGACATGGCTACACCTTC. This encodes CASSVAGQGRHGYTF. The V and J genes are TRBV9 and TRBJ1-2; 8 nucleotides align to TRBD1. The length of the CDR3 is 15 residues. Germline CDR1 is SGDLS and CDR2 is YYNGEE. V trimming: 2 bases; J trimming: 6 bases; junction bases outside the gene matches: 9. Together with reference TRBV9 and TRBJ1-2, the CDR3 gives the full variable domain: DSGVTQTPKHLITATGQRVTLRCSPRSGDLSVYWYQQSLDQGLQFLIQYYNGEERAKGNILERFSAQQFPDLHSELNLSSLELGDSALYFCASSVAGQGRHGYTFGSGTRLTVV.

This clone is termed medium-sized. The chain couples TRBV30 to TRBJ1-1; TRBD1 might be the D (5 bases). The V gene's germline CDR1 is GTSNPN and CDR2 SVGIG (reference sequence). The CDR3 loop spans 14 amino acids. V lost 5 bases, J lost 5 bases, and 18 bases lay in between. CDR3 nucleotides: TGTGCCTGGGGGGCGGGACTCTCGCGGACTGAAGCTTTCTTT. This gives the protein CAWGAGLSRTEAFF.

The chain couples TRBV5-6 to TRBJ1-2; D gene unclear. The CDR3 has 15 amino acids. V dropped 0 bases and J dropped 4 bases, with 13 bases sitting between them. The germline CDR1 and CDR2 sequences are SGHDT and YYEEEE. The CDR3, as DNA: TGTGCCAGCAGCTTGGCGGGGATTGATGGCTATGGCTACACCTTC. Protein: CASSLAGIDGYGYTF.

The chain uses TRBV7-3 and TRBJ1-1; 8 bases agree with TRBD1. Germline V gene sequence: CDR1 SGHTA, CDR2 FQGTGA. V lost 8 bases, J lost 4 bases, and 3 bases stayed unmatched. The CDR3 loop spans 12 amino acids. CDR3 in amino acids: CASGQGGTEAFF. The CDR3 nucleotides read TGTGCCAGCGGACAGGGTGGCACTGAAGCTTTCTTT.

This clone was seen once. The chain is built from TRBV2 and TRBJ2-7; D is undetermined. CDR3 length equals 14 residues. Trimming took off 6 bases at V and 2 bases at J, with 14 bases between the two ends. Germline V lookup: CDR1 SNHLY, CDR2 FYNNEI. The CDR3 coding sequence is TGTGCCAGCAGCCAAACCGAACAGACCTACGAGCAGTACTTC. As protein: CASSQTEQTYEQYF.

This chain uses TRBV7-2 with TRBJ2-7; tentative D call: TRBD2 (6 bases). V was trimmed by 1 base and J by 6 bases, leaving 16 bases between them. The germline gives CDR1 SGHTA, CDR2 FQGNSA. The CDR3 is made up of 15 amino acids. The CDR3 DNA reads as TGTGCCAGCAGCTTAGATGGGGGGAAAGGAGTCGAGCAGTACTTC. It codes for CASSLDGGKGVEQYF.

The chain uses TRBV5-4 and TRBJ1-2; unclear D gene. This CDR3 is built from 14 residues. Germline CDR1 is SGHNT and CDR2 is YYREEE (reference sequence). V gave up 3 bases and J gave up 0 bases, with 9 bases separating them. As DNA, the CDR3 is TGTGCCAGCAGCTCCGTACTAGCTAACTATGGCTACACCTTC. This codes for CASSSVLANYGYTF.

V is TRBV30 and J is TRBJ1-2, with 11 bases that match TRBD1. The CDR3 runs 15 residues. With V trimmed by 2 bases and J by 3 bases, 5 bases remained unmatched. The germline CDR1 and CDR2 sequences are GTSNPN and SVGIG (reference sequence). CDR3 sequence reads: CAWSTRDRGYYGYTF. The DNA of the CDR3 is TGTGCCTGGAGTACCCGGGACAGGGGGTACTATGGCTACACCTTC.

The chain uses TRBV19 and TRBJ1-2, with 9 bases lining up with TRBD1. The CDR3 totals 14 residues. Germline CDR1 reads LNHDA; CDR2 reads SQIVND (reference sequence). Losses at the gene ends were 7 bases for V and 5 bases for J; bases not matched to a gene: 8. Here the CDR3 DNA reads TGTGCCAGTAACCCGGGACAGGGTTTTTATGGCTACACCTTC. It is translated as CASNPGQGFYGYTF. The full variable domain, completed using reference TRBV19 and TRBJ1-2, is DGGITQSPKYLFRKEGQNVTLSCEQNLNHDAMYWYRQDPGQGLRLIYYSQIVNDFQKGDIAEGYSVSREKKESFPLTVTSAQKNPTAFYLCASNPGQGFYGYTFGSGTRLTVV.

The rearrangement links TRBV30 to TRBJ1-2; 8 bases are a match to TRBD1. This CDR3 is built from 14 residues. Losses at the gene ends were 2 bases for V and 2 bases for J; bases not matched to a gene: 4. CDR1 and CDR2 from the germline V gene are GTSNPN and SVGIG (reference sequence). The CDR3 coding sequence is TGTGCCTGGAGTCCAGGGGGCCAAAACTATGGCTACACCTTC. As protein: CAWSPGGQNYGYTF.

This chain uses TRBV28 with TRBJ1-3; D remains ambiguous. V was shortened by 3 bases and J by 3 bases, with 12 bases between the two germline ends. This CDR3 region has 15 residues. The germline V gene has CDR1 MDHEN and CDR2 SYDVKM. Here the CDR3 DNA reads TGTGCCAGCAGTTTTCGGAGGACCCTTGGAAACACCATATATTTT. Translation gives CASSFRRTLGNTIYF.

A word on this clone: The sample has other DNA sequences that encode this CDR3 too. In DNA, the CDR3 is TGCGCCAGCAGCCAAGACAGGGACTACGAGCAGTACTTC. Residues: CASSQDRDYEQYF. The chain links TRBV4-3 to TRBJ2-7; D is perhaps TRBD1 (5 bases). The CDR3 contains 13 residues. Germline-derived CDR1 and CDR2 are LGHNA and YSLEER. With 0 bases removed from V and 3 bases from J, the gap between germline ends came to 6 bases.

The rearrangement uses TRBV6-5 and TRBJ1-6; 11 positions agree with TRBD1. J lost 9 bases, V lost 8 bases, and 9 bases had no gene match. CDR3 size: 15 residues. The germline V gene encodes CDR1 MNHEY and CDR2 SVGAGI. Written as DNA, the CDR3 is TGTGCCAGCGCTCCCCAGGACAGGGGGCCTTCACCCCTCCACTTT. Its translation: CASAPQDRGPSPLHF.